Below are 25 T cell receptor beta chains sequenced from a single sample in a study of identical twins. Using its own MiXCR run on the 5' RACE reads, TCRdb lists one record per CDR3 protein. The repertoire consists of roughly 720,000 distinct CDR3 sequences, with over 15% occurring once and the leading ten covering about an eighth. These data are also associated with another study on T cells expressing NK-cell markers.

Sequencing was performed on PBMCs. The receptor set was obtained from a young woman in good health.

Ten or more counts support this clonotype. The V gene is TRBV6-1, the J gene TRBJ2-7; D is uncertain. The CDR3 contains 13 residues. V lost 4 bases to trimming and J lost 1 base, with 8 bases between them. Germline V gene lookup returns CDR1 MNHNS and CDR2 SASEGT. The CDR3 bases are TGTGCCAGCAGTGTGTCCCGGTCCTACGAGCAGTACTTC. Translating it yields CASSVSRSYEQYF.

This chain uses TRBV29-1 with TRBJ2-3; the D is unclear. Germline V gene data show CDR1 as SQVTM and CDR2 as ANQGSEA. The CDR3 runs to 12 residues. The V and J ends lost 4 bases and 10 bases respectively, with 15 bases between them. The CDR3 reads CSVGEPRFSQYF. The CDR3 DNA sequence: TGCAGCGTTGGAGAACCGAGGTTTTCGCAGTATTTT.

This chain links TRBV29-1 with TRBJ2-4; TRBD2 matches 12 bases. CDR1 SQVTM and CDR2 ANQGSEA come from the germline V gene. V shed 6 bases and J 8 bases; nucleotides not matched to a gene: 8. This CDR3 has 14 residues. The CDR3 DNA sequence: TGCAGCGTCGCCCAGACTAGCGGGAGCGACATTCAGTACTTC. Translation gives CSVAQTSGSDIQYF.

This clonotype was seen a handful of times. The gene calls are TRBV5-1 and TRBJ2-1; 10 positions match TRBD1. The CDR3 loop spans 14 amino acids. The germline V gene has CDR1 SGHRS and CDR2 YFSETQ. J gave up 8 bases and V 4 bases, and 6 bases lay outside the gene matches. The CDR3 loop is CASSAGQGGDEQFF. CDR3 coding DNA: TGCGCCAGCAGCGCCGGACAGGGGGGCGATGAGCAGTTCTTC. Supplemented by reference TRBV5-1 and TRBJ2-1, the full variable domain reads KAGVTQTPRYLIKTRGQQVTLSCSPISGHRSVSWYQQTPGQGLQFLFEYFSETQRNKGNFPGRFSGRQFSNSRSEMNVSTLELGDSALYLCASSAGQGGDEQFFGPGTRLTVL.

This clonotype showed up just a few times. The chain carries TRBV7-9 and TRBJ2-1; D is ambiguous. CDR1 and CDR2 from the germline V gene are SEHNR and FQNEAQ (reference sequence). V was cut by 3 bases and J by 9 bases, with 6 bases left in between. The CDR3 has 11 residues. Here the CDR3 DNA reads TGTGCCAGCAGCTTGACGCGTGAGCAGTTCTTC. Translation: CASSLTREQFF.

This chain joins TRBV9 and TRBJ2-4; 8 positions agree with TRBD1. Germline V lookup: CDR1 SGDLS, CDR2 YYNGEE. J lost 0 bases, V lost 3 bases, and 8 bases had no gene match. The CDR3 covers 17 residues. This CDR3 reads CASSGTDRGLAKNIQYF. The CDR3 DNA follows: TGTGCCAGCAGCGGGACCGACAGGGGACTAGCCAAAAACATTCAGTACTTC.

This clonotype was found a few times. The chain has TRBV12-3 or TRBV12-4 and TRBJ2-5; D possibly uses TRBD1 or TRBD2 (5 bases each). V was clipped by 10 bases and J by 3 bases, with 21 bases between them. This CDR3 spans 15 amino acids. As DNA, the CDR3 is TGTGCCACCACCAGCCGGGGCCTCGGTGAAGAGACCCAGTACTTC. The encoded protein is CATTSRGLGEETQYF.

This clonotype was found a few times. The chain carries TRBV15 and TRBJ1-5; D not certain. This CDR3 is built from 15 residues. Trimming removed 0 bases from V and 1 base from J, with 7 bases in between. Germline V gives CDR1 LNHNV, CDR2 YYDKDF (reference sequence). The CDR3 here is CATSRDGLSNQPQHF. CDR3 sequence (DNA): TGTGCCACCAGCAGAGATGGACTGAGCAATCAGCCCCAGCATTTT.

The gene calls are TRBV7-9 and TRBJ1-4; 10 positions agree with TRBD1. Germline trimming cut 5 bases from V and 8 bases from J; bases unmatched to any gene: 5. Per the germline V gene, CDR1 is SEHNR and CDR2 is FQNEAQ (reference sequence). The CDR3 extends over 14 amino acids. Here the CDR3 reads CASSGGTGEEKLFF. For the CDR3, the DNA is TGTGCCAGCAGCGGAGGGACAGGGGAGGAAAAACTGTTTTTT.

This chain links TRBV6-1 with TRBJ2-7; no clear D gene. V was trimmed by 4 bases and J by 2 bases, leaving 9 bases between them. The CDR3 length is 13 residues. Germline V CDR1 and CDR2: MNHNS, SASEGT. Written as DNA, the CDR3 is TGTGCCAGCAGTGTTTCGTGGACCTACGAGCAGTACTTC. This codes for CASSVSWTYEQYF.

The chain combines TRBV9 with TRBJ1-4; D gene unclear. The CDR3 totals 15 residues. Germline CDR1 reads SGDLS; CDR2 reads YYNGEE. Trimming took 5 bases from V and 0 from J, leaving 11 bases between them. The CDR3 region is CASSPDRTTNEKLFF. In nucleotides, the CDR3 is TGTGCCAGCAGTCCGGACCGAACAACTAATGAAAAACTGTTTTTT. Supplemented by reference TRBV9 and TRBJ1-4, the full variable domain reads DSGVTQTPKHLITATGQRVTLRCSPRSGDLSVYWYQQSLDQGLQFLIQYYNGEERAKGNILERFSAQQFPDLHSELNLSSLELGDSALYFCASSPDRTTNEKLFFGSGTQLSVL.

The chain couples TRBV7-2 to TRBJ1-2; maybe TRBD1 (5 bases). Germline CDR1 reads SGHTA; CDR2 reads FQGNSA. Trimming shortened V by 6 bases and J by 1 base, and 18 bases separated the two germline ends. The CDR3 is 16 amino acids. The CDR3 here is CASSPSGLAHNYGYTF. CDR3 sequence (DNA): TGTGCCAGCAGTCCTTCGGGGCTAGCACATAACTATGGCTACACCTTC.

The chain employs TRBV20-1 and TRBJ2-1; 8 positions agree with TRBD2. CDR3 length: 15 amino acids. The junction had 10 bases not matched to a gene; V was cut back by 3 bases and J by 6 bases. CDR1 and CDR2 (germline): DFQATT, SNEGSKA (reference sequence). CDR3 nucleotide sequence: TGCAGTGCTAGGATCGAGCGGGAGAGAGGCAATGAGCAGTTCTTC. Protein: CSARIERERGNEQFF.

This clonotype was seen a handful of times. Sequence at one end of the junction differs from germline and may be a read error. The chain uses TRBV10-3 and TRBJ2-1; TRBD2 matches 9 bases. This CDR3 contains 15 residues. Germline values: CDR1 ENHRY, CDR2 SYGVKD. The CDR3 nucleotides are TGTGCCATCAGAGAGTCTAGCGGGAACTACAATGAGCAGTTCTTC. Translating gives CAIRESSGNYNEQFF.

The chain employs TRBV28 and TRBJ2-1, with 9 bases aligning to TRBD2. Germline V gene data show CDR1 as MDHEN and CDR2 as SYDVKM. This CDR3 has 15 amino acids. V shed 4 bases and J 9 bases; nucleotides not matched to a gene: 10. CDR3 region: CASSYPSGIRLEQFF. The CDR3 DNA reads TGTGCCAGCAGTTATCCTAGCGGGATTCGGCTTGAGCAGTTCTTC.

This clonotype turned up a few times. This chain joins TRBV5-5 and TRBJ2-7, with TRBD2 matching over 9 bases. The CDR3 runs to 15 residues. J lost 7 bases, V lost 2 bases, and 10 bases had no gene match. The germline V gene encodes CDR1 SGHKS and CDR2 YYEKEE (reference sequence). CDR3 sequence reads: CASSFPGSGRNEQYF. The CDR3 nucleotides are TGTGCCAGCAGCTTCCCCGGTAGCGGGAGAAATGAGCAGTACTTC.

This clonotype was counted only a few times. The V call is TRBV7-3, the J call TRBJ2-1; 8 nucleotides agree with TRBD1. The CDR3 runs 15 residues. J was trimmed by 8 bases and V by 1 base; bases with no gene match: 7. Germline V CDR1 and CDR2: SGHTA, FQGTGA. CDR3 residues: CASSLNPGGPDEQFF. The CDR3 region has the DNA TGTGCCAGCAGCTTAAACCCAGGGGGCCCGGATGAGCAGTTCTTC.

This clonotype was detected a few times. V gene TRBV29-1 combines with J gene TRBJ1-2; the D is unclear. Between the trimmed V and J ends, which lost 4 bases and 3 bases, there was a span of 6 bases. The CDR3 has 11 amino acids. Germline V gene lookup returns CDR1 SQVTM and CDR2 ANQGSEA. The CDR3 here is CSVGGYYGYTF. CDR3 DNA sequence: TGCAGCGTTGGCGGATACTATGGCTACACCTTC. The entire variable domain, with the rest obtained from reference TRBV29-1 and TRBJ1-2, is as follows: SAVISQKPSRDICQRGTSLTIQCQVDSQVTMMFWYRQQPGQSLTLIATANQGSEATYESGFVIDKFPISRPNLTFSTLTVSNMSPEDSSIYLCSVGGYYGYTFGSGTRLTVV.

This clonotype was seen once. A read error may produce the germline difference seen at one junction end. The chain is built from TRBV20-1 and TRBJ2-1; a weak D match, TRBD1 (5 bases). Germline assignment: CDR1 DFQATT and CDR2 SNEGSKA (reference sequence). The CDR3 contains 15 residues. The CDR3 DNA reads TGCTGTGCGAGCCAGGGCCAGGGCCGTGGGAATGAGCAGTTCTTC. Its protein product is CCASQGQGRGNEQFF.

Many counts were recorded for this clonotype. This chain connects TRBV20-1 to TRBJ1-2; 7 bases agree with TRBD1. V dropped 7 bases and J dropped 3; count of bases not matched to a gene: 8. The CDR3 runs to 13 residues. CDR1 and CDR2 (germline): DFQATT, SNEGSKA (reference sequence). The DNA for the CDR3 is TGCAGTGGGTGGAGACAGGGATACTATGGCTACACCTTC. Amino acid sequence: CSGWRQGYYGYTF.

The J gene is TRBJ2-7, the V gene TRBV5-1, with unresolved D. CDR1 is SGHRS and CDR2 is YFSETQ in the germline V gene. V shed 1 base and J shed 5 bases, with 16 bases lying between them. The CDR3 contains 15 residues. CDR3 coding DNA: TGCGCCAGCAGCTTGTCGTCCATGGGTCTCAACGAGCAGTACTTC. Translating gives CASSLSSMGLNEQYF.

The chain links TRBV7-9 to TRBJ2-2; unclear D gene. The CDR3 loop spans 14 amino acids. Germline V gene lookup returns CDR1 SEHNR and CDR2 FQNEAQ (reference sequence). V dropped 5 bases and J dropped 1 base, with 8 bases sitting between them. CDR3 nucleotide sequence: TGTGCCAGCAGCACCCGGTTGAACACCGGGGAGCTGTTTTTT. Residues: CASSTRLNTGELFF.

The chain couples TRBV6-6 to TRBJ2-7, with a weak D call TRBD1 (5 bases). Trimming cost V 9 bases and J 5 bases, with 17 bases left between them. There are 13 residues in the CDR3. CDR1 and CDR2 (germline): MNHNY, SVGAGI (reference sequence). CDR3 region: CASWSQGRHEQYF. CDR3 sequence (DNA): TGTGCCAGTTGGAGTCAGGGTCGGCACGAGCAGTACTTC.

The chain employs TRBV12-3 or TRBV12-4 and TRBJ2-1; no firm D call. CDR3 length: 13 residues. The ends were cut back, 6 bases at V and 5 bases at J, with 11 bases in the middle. CDR3 sequence (DNA): TGTGCCAGCAGCTCCCGGGCTCACAATGAGCAGTTCTTC. Protein product: CASSSRAHNEQFF.

A few counts support this clonotype. The V gene is TRBV11-2, the J gene TRBJ2-7; the match to TRBD2 covers 11 bases. V was pared by 5 bases and J by 5 bases, with 11 bases of the junction left unmatched. CDR1 and CDR2 from the germline V gene are SGHAT and FQNNGV. The CDR3 runs to 16 residues. CDR3 amino acids: CASSDSGRARAHEQYF. The CDR3 bases are TGTGCCAGCAGCGATAGCGGGAGGGCCAGGGCCCACGAGCAGTACTTC.